This TCR beta chain derives from a study of blood T cell repertoires in COVID-19. Authors' processing steps: By means of reference gene primer amplification, nucleated cell counts were estimated. Assay: immunoSEQ multiplex PCR; the TCRdb copy retains only in-frame clones and omits some. V and J calls and clone size are copied from that table; D and trimming were computed from the DNA. The sample has about 280,000 clones, 83% seen once; the top ten hold roughly 10%. The CDR3 contains 20 residues. The sample consisted of peripheral blood. The TCR sequence derives from a woman aged 45-60 years who had recovered from COVID-19. This rearrangement joins TRBV21-1 to TRBJ2-5; no DNA check was done on the table's D call, TRBD2. TRBV21-1 is flagged as a pseudogene. DNA for the CDR3: TGTGCCAGCAGCCCGCGAGGGCTAGCGGGAGGGCCGGACTGCCAAGAGACCCAGTACTTC. It is translated as CASSPRGLAGGPDCQETQYF.